Sequencing of this T cell receptor beta chain was carried out in a study of control samples from healthy donors and cancer patients. This clone has more than one count but fewer than ten. Generated by immunoSEQ multiplex PCR, the TCRdb table keeps only in-frame clones and is missing some. The sample has about 98,000 clones; roughly 82% are singletons. V gave up 8 bases and J gave up 2 bases, with 13 bases separating them. This CDR3 spans 14 amino acids. Per the germline V gene, CDR1 is KGHSH and CDR2 is LQKENI. The clonotype originates from a man aged 60 to 75 in good health. The chain has TRBV18 and TRBJ1-5; D is uncertain. Sequencing was carried out using blood. The CDR3: CASHEGRGNQPQHF. The CDR3 DNA sequence: TGTGCCAGCCACGAGGGAAGGGGCAATCAGCCCCAGCATTTT.